This T cell receptor beta chain was found in a study of blood T cell repertoires in COVID-19. The CDR3 runs 17 residues. Germline CDR1 is SGHNT and CDR2 is YYREEE (reference sequence). With V trimmed by 4 bases and J by 0 bases, 11 bases remained unmatched. Generated by immunoSEQ multiplex PCR, the TCRdb table keeps only in-frame clones and is missing some. The data contain roughly 150,000 clones, about 85% of them seen just once; the ten biggest clones take up around 7%. J is TRBJ1-1 and V is TRBV5-4; 8 nucleotides line up with TRBD1. The origin of this receptor is a man aged 80 or over with COVID-19, enrolled during active disease. The sequenced material came from peripheral blood. CDR3 sequence (DNA): TGTGCCAGCAGCCCCCCGAGACAGGGGAAGATGAACACTGAAGCTTTCTTT. Encoded protein: CASSPPRQGKMNTEAFF.